The 14 T cell receptor beta chains listed next were all sequenced from one sample in a study of graft-versus-host responses after intestinal transplantation. TCRdb keeps only in-frame clones here, not all; method: immunoSEQ multiplex PCR. The repertoire has around 100,000 clones, roughly 93% of them found once; the top ten carry more than 0.95%. No cognate antigen is known for these TCRs. This material consisted of unstimulated CD8+ T cells sorted from spleen or lymph node cells, taken before intestinal transplant. The receptors were sampled from a human donor who received an intestinal transplant.

This chain uses TRBV11-2 with TRBJ2-2; D is unresolved. CDR3 size: 10 residues. V shed 3 bases and J shed 10 bases, with 3 bases lying between them. Germline CDR1 is SGHAT and CDR2 is FQNNGV. The CDR3 DNA sequence: TGTGCCAGCAGCTTGGAGGAGCTGTTTTTT. Protein product: CASSLEELFF.

V and J are TRBV11-2 and TRBJ1-1; 9 nucleotides line up with TRBD1. The CDR3 is 17 residues long. Germline V lookup: CDR1 SGHAT, CDR2 FQNNGV. Unmatched junction bases numbered 15, after V lost 3 bases and J lost 7 bases. The CDR3 DNA reads TGTGCCAGCAGCTTGCACTTCGGCCCGGGACAGGGTGTTGAAGCTTTCTTT. It is translated as CASSLHFGPGQGVEAFF.

This chain uses TRBV6-5 with TRBJ2-1; D is perhaps TRBD1 or TRBD2 (7 bases each). The CDR3 consists of 15 residues. Trimming left V 4 bases short and J 2 bases short, with 12 bases between. Germline V lookup: CDR1 MNHEY, CDR2 SVGAGI. CDR3 nucleotides: TGTGCCAGCAGTTTCAGGGGGGGACCCTACAATGAGCAGTTCTTC. It yields the protein CASSFRGGPYNEQFF.

V is TRBV6-5 and J is TRBJ2-3; D gene ambiguous. Trimming stripped 4 bases from V and 6 bases from J, with 8 bases between. The CDR3 is made up of 12 amino acids. CDR1 and CDR2 (germline): MNHEY, SVGAGI. The CDR3 region is CASSFVPDTQYF. The CDR3 DNA reads as TGTGCCAGCAGTTTCGTTCCGGATACGCAGTATTTT.

The CDR3 DNA is TGTGCCTGTGGGCCGGGTCTCTCCTACGAGCAGTACTTC. Translation gives CACGPGLSYEQYF. The chain uses TRBV5-4 and TRBJ2-7; no firm D call. CDR3 length equals 13 residues. Germline V gene lookup returns CDR1 SGHNT and CDR2 YYREEE (reference sequence). V gave up 10 bases and J gave up 0 bases, with 14 bases separating them.

The chain is built from TRBV2 and TRBJ2-7, with D maybe TRBD2 (5 bases). Trimming stripped 8 bases from V and 3 bases from J, with 11 bases between. The CDR3 runs to 12 residues. Germline assignment: CDR1 SNHLY and CDR2 FYNNEI. CDR3 in amino acids: CASQTGVYEQYF. The CDR3 region has the DNA TGTGCCAGCCAAACCGGGGTCTACGAGCAGTACTTC.

The chain carries TRBV4-1 and TRBJ2-7; 7 bases line up with TRBD1. The CDR3 consists of 14 residues. In germline, CDR1 is MGHRA, CDR2 YSYEKL. The ends lost 0 bases at V and 6 bases at J; junction bases unmatched: 5. CDR3 nucleotides: TGCGCCAGCAGCCAAGAAGGGGGCGGTGGCGAGCAGTACTTC. It translates to CASSQEGGGGEQYF.

V gene TRBV2 combines with J gene TRBJ1-5; D gene uncertain. V lost 8 bases, J lost 7 bases, and 6 bases lay in between. The CDR3 loop spans 10 amino acids. Germline assignment: CDR1 SNHLY and CDR2 FYNNEI. Here the CDR3 reads CASGRQPQHF. CDR3 nucleotide sequence: TGTGCCAGCGGACGGCAGCCCCAGCATTTT.

The chain uses TRBV6-1 and TRBJ1-4; D gene uncertain. The germline gives CDR1 MNHNS, CDR2 SASEGT. V gave up 6 bases and J gave up 8 bases, with 13 bases separating them. The CDR3 loop spans 13 amino acids. The CDR3 loop reads CASRSRDGEKLFF. The CDR3 DNA sequence: TGTGCCAGCAGGTCGAGGGATGGGGAAAAACTGTTTTTT.

The rearrangement uses TRBV29-1 and TRBJ2-1; perhaps TRBD2 as D (6 bases). The CDR3 covers 17 residues. Germline V gene lookup returns CDR1 SQVTM and CDR2 ANQGSEA. V gave up 0 bases and J gave up 0 bases, with 15 bases separating them. The CDR3: CSVEDPLRGSSYNEQFF. CDR3 DNA: TGCAGCGTTGAAGATCCCCTCCGGGGGAGCTCCTACAATGAGCAGTTCTTC.

V and J are TRBV9 and TRBJ1-1, with D perhaps matching TRBD1 (5 bases). Germline CDR1 reads SGDLS; CDR2 reads YYNGEE. The CDR3 totals 17 residues. V was pared by 4 bases and J by 2 bases, with 21 bases between. The CDR3 DNA follows: TGTGCCAGCAGCCCCCACCTTAACGGGGCCTCCAACACTGAAGCTTTCTTT. Translating gives CASSPHLNGASNTEAFF.

V and J are TRBV7-8 and TRBJ2-5; 7 nucleotides line up with TRBD1. The CDR3 has 17 residues. V was pared by 7 bases and J by 3 bases, with 17 bases of the junction left unmatched. Germline-derived CDR1 and CDR2 are SGHVS and FQNEAQ. The CDR3 loop reads CASNGQAGGRSEETQYF. The CDR3, as DNA: TGTGCCAGCAACGGGCAGGCAGGGGGACGATCAGAAGAGACCCAGTACTTC.

This chain connects TRBV9 to TRBJ1-2; 7 bases agree with TRBD1. Unmatched junction bases numbered 6, after V lost 5 bases and J lost 8 bases. Germline V gene data show CDR1 as SGDLS and CDR2 as YYNGEE. The CDR3 extends over 12 amino acids. The CDR3 protein is CASRTGMSGYTF. CDR3 sequence (DNA): TGTGCCAGCAGGACAGGGATGTCCGGCTACACCTTC.

The rearrangement uses TRBV6-5 and TRBJ2-1, with a weak D call TRBD2 (5 bases). V was clipped by 6 bases and J by 10 bases, with 22 bases between them. The CDR3 sequence is 15 residues long. The germline V gene encodes CDR1 MNHEY and CDR2 SVGAGI. In DNA form, the CDR3 reads TGTGCCAGCAGCCTGGCGGGCCAACTGGTGGGGGAGCAGTTCTTC. Translation gives CASSLAGQLVGEQFF.